Listed here is a single T cell receptor beta chain. The antigen is undetermined. As part of library construction, unique molecular identifiers were attached to individual cDNA molecules. TCRdb recomputed calls from the 5' RACE reads with MiXCR, one row per CDR3 protein. The sample has approximately 76,000 distinct CDR3 sequences; more than 13% are singletons. This entry is derived from a study of early T cells in non-severe SARS-CoV-2 infection. Study as a whole: Sequenced material consisted of bulk RNA (from unsorted whole blood), and chains were unpaired.

Whole-study findings and limits: Clonotype matching in VDJdb favored anti-spike CD8 responses and did not capture private and CD4 specificities.

The sequencing input was whole blood. The clonotype originates from an adult who was a healthcare worker with PCR-confirmed SARS-CoV-2 infection or an uninfected control (not recorded which).

The CDR3 region has the DNA TGTGCCAGCAGCTCCGGACAGGGACTGACTTTTGAAAAACTGTTTTTT. Amino acid sequence: CASSSGQGLTFEKLFF. V and J are TRBV7-8 and TRBJ1-4, with 8 bases matching TRBD1. CDR1 and CDR2 (germline): SGHVS, FQNEAQ. The V segment lost 4 bases and the J segment 7 bases; nucleotides outside the gene matches: 11. The length of the CDR3 is 16 residues.